These 6 T cell receptor beta chains came from one sample sequenced in a study of STAT5B mutations in CD4+ large granular lymphocyte leukemia. TCRdb's table, derived via immunoSEQ multiplex PCR, lists solely in-frame clones and lacks some. The sample lists 30,000 to 40,000 clones, about 80% seen once, with roughly 7% in the top ten. Specimen: CD4+ T cells from blood buffy coats. These receptors came from a human donor in good health.

V is TRBV18 and J is TRBJ1-2; D is perhaps TRBD1 (6 bases). Germline-derived CDR1 and CDR2 are KGHSH and LQKENI. This CDR3 region has 14 residues. V was trimmed by 1 base and J by 2 bases, leaving 8 bases between them. Here the CDR3 DNA reads TGTGCCAGCTCACCACTACAGGGCAACTATGGCTACACCTTC. It translates to CASSPLQGNYGYTF.

The CDR3 nucleotides read TGCGCCAGCAGCTTGTCGGGGGCCATCACTGAAGCTTTCTTT. It is translated as CASSLSGAITEAFF. The chain couples TRBV5-1 to TRBJ1-1; D perhaps matches TRBD1 (6 bases). The germline V gene encodes CDR1 SGHRS and CDR2 YFSETQ. The CDR3 has 14 amino acids. V shed 1 base and J shed 4 bases, with 11 bases lying between them.

This chain links TRBV5-4 with TRBJ2-3, with 12 bases matching TRBD2. V shed 6 bases, J shed 5 bases, and the junction held 13 bases outside the gene matches. The CDR3 runs to 17 residues. CDR1 and CDR2 (germline): SGHNT, YYREEE (reference sequence). The CDR3 DNA sequence: TGTGCCAGCACCAAAATACCGACTAGCGGGGGCGAAGATACGCAGTATTTT. This encodes CASTKIPTSGGEDTQYF.

V usage is TRBV19 and J usage is TRBJ1-4; 10 nucleotides match TRBD1. This CDR3 comprises 16 residues. J gave up 7 bases and V 8 bases, and 13 bases lay outside the gene matches. Germline V gives CDR1 LNHDA, CDR2 SQIVND (reference sequence). The DNA of the CDR3 is TGTGCCAGTGCTCAAAGCGGGGGACAGGGGAGTGAAAAACTGTTTTTT. This gives the protein CASAQSGGQGSEKLFF. Supplemented by reference TRBV19 and TRBJ1-4, the full variable domain reads DGGITQSPKYLFRKEGQNVTLSCEQNLNHDAMYWYRQDPGQGLRLIYYSQIVNDFQKGDIAEGYSVSREKKESFPLTVTSAQKNPTAFYLCASAQSGGQGSEKLFFGSGTQLSVL.

The genes are TRBV2 and TRBJ1-6; D unclear. CDR1 is SNHLY, CDR2 FYNNEI, per germline. CDR3 length: 13 amino acids. The V end lost 6 bases, the J end lost 7 bases, and 10 bases lay between the germline ends. CDR3 nucleotides: TGTGCCAGCAGGCCCTTGGGGAATTCACCCCTCCACTTT. Its protein is CASRPLGNSPLHF. Full variable domain (missing parts from reference TRBV2 and TRBJ1-6): EPEVTQTPSHQVTQMGQEVILRCVPISNHLYFYWYRQILGQKVEFLVSFYNNEISEKSEIFDDQFSVERPDGSNFTLKIRSTKLEDSAMYFCASRPLGNSPLHFGNGTRLTVT.

The chain joins TRBV5-1 to TRBJ1-4, with 9 positions matching TRBD1. V gave up 5 bases and J gave up 5 bases; unmatched junction bases: 4. Germline V lookup: CDR1 SGHRS, CDR2 YFSETQ. This CDR3 spans 14 amino acids. The CDR3 coding sequence is TGCGCCAGCAGGGCCGGGACAGGGAATGAAAAACTGTTTTTT. The encoded protein is CASRAGTGNEKLFF. The full variable domain, rest sourced from reference TRBV5-1 and TRBJ1-4, is KAGVTQTPRYLIKTRGQQVTLSCSPISGHRSVSWYQQTPGQGLQFLFEYFSETQRNKGNFPGRFSGRQFSNSRSEMNVSTLELGDSALYLCASRAGTGNEKLFFGSGTQLSVL.